This T cell receptor (beta chain) was found in a study of molecular identifiers for immune sequencing clone quantification. Study background: Replicate experiments divided RNA from roughly 20,000 or 100,000 naive CD8 cells into five parts and sequenced four. Study-level findings and limits: Underestimated sizes of highly expanded clones could result from identical TCR molecules that share a barcode.

This CDR3 contains 15 residues. Germline CDR1 LNHNV, CDR2 YYDKDF (reference sequence). A single record per CDR3 protein comes from TCRdb applying MiXCR to the PCR reads. The sample lists a few hundred thousand distinct CDR3 sequences; around 23% were seen once. On this clonotype: The antigen is undetermined. Sequence at one end of the junction differs from germline and may be a read error.

This clonotype was obtained from a human donor in good health. Some libraries in this study had Jurkat cell RNA spiked in. The rearrangement joins TRBV15 to TRBJ2-2; D is perhaps TRBD2 (5 bases). The sample consisted of naive CD8+ T cells from blood, with Jurkat cell RNA spiked in. Subset defined: FACS-sorted CD8+CD4-CCR7+CD45RA+ naive T cells. CDR3 residues: CATVVGDANTGELLF. The CDR3 nucleotides read TGTGCCACTGTCGTGGGTGACGCGAACACCGGGGAGCTGCTTTTT.